The 28 T cell receptor beta chains below come from one sample, sequenced in a study of chemoradiotherapy in HPV16-positive cancers. Clones were sequenced by immunoSEQ multiplex PCR, and TCRdb holds only the in-frame ones, with some missing. The sample consists of fewer than 40,000 clones, about 77% of them appearing once. The source material was blood, sampled from a patient who underwent chemoradiotherapy. The receptors were gathered from a human donor with HPV-associated anogenital cancer.

This rearrangement joins TRBV7-8 to TRBJ1-6, with D maybe TRBD1 (5 bases). The CDR3 sequence is 17 residues long. Trimming pared 6 bases from V and 0 bases from J, leaving 15 bases between. CDR1 and CDR2 (germline): SGHVS, FQNEAQ. The chain's CDR3 is CASSDSWGSSYNSPLHF. Here the CDR3 DNA reads TGTGCCAGCAGTGACAGCTGGGGGAGCTCCTATAATTCACCCCTCCACTTT.

The chain recombines TRBV4-1 with TRBJ2-3; tentative D call: TRBD1 (6 bases). The length of the CDR3 is 16 residues. Trimming stripped 1 base from V and 2 bases from J, with 13 bases between. The germline V gene has CDR1 MGHRA and CDR2 YSYEKL. CDR3 sequence reads: CASSQGAGAFTDTQYF. In nucleotides, the CDR3 is TGCGCCAGCAGCCAAGGGGCAGGGGCCTTCACAGATACGCAGTATTTT.

This chain uses TRBV7-2 with TRBJ2-7, with 7 bases fitting TRBD1. CDR1 and CDR2 from the germline V gene are SGHTA and FQGNSA. The CDR3 consists of 14 residues. The ends lost 1 base at V and 3 bases at J; junction bases unmatched: 3. CDR3: CASSLGGTVYEQYF. CDR3 sequence (DNA): TGTGCCAGCAGCTTAGGAGGGACAGTCTACGAGCAGTACTTC.

The chain joins TRBV5-1 to TRBJ2-3; TRBD2 aligns across 9 bases. Germline CDR1 and CDR2: SGHRS and YFSETQ. CDR3 length: 16 residues. The trim removed 2 bases at V and 1 base at J, leaving 5 bases unmatched. CDR3 bases: TGCGCCAGCAGCTTAGCGGGGGGTCTGGGCACAGATACGCAGTATTTT. Translated: CASSLAGGLGTDTQYF.

J is TRBJ2-5 and V is TRBV7-2; TRBD1 matches 10 bases. The J segment lost 4 bases and the V segment lost 3 bases, leaving 5 bases of the junction unmatched. CDR1 is SGHTA and CDR2 is FQGNSA in the germline V gene. This CDR3 is built from 15 residues. CDR3 amino acids: CASSLGQGIRETQYF. In DNA, the CDR3 is TGTGCCAGCAGCTTGGGACAGGGGATTAGAGAGACCCAGTACTTC.

This clone was counted a few times. The J gene is TRBJ2-2, the V gene TRBV7-6; D remains ambiguous. The CDR3 is 12 residues long. V lost 5 bases and J lost 6, with 7 bases in between. From germline, CDR1 is SGHVS and CDR2 FNYEAQ. The CDR3 sequence is CASSTRSGELFF. CDR3 sequence (DNA): TGTGCCAGCAGCACCCGCTCCGGGGAGCTGTTTTTT.

The V call is TRBV2, the J call TRBJ2-5; D unclear. Trimming removed 5 bases at V and 5 bases at J, with 9 bases between. The CDR3 length is 12 residues. Germline V CDR1 and CDR2: SNHLY, FYNNEI. CDR3 sequence reads: CASSRVLETQYF. Here the CDR3 DNA reads TGTGCCAGCAGTCGGGTTTTGGAGACCCAGTACTTC.

The chain uses TRBV7-9 and TRBJ1-1, with D perhaps TRBD1 (6 bases). With 5 bases removed from V and 4 bases from J, the gap between germline ends came to 17 bases. The CDR3 spans 15 residues. Germline V CDR1 and CDR2: SEHNR, FQNEAQ (reference sequence). The CDR3 nucleotides are TGTGCCAGCAGCCCCCTCCAGGGGACGGGCACTGAAGCTTTCTTT. As protein: CASSPLQGTGTEAFF.

This chain connects TRBV29-1 to TRBJ2-5; D remains ambiguous. The CDR3 totals 11 residues. CDR1 and CDR2 from the germline V gene are SQVTM and ANQGSEA. V lost 4 bases, J lost 1 base, and 4 bases lay in between. CDR3 loop: CSVVAQETQYF. In nucleotides, the CDR3 is TGCAGCGTTGTGGCCCAAGAGACCCAGTACTTC.

This chain connects TRBV10-3 to TRBJ2-2, with TRBD2 matching over 8 bases. J lost 0 bases, V lost 3 bases, and 3 bases had no gene match. Germline values: CDR1 ENHRY, CDR2 SYGVKD. CDR3 length: 16 amino acids. CDR3 loop: CAISDKAGANTGELFF. Written as DNA, the CDR3 is TGTGCCATCAGTGACAAAGCGGGGGCGAACACCGGGGAGCTGTTTTTT.

This clone was counted between two and nine times. The chain employs TRBV19 and TRBJ1-1; 7 nucleotides line up with TRBD1. CDR1 is LNHDA, CDR2 SQIVND, per germline (reference sequence). There are 13 residues in the CDR3. The V gene end was trimmed by 1 base and the J gene end by 6 bases; junction bases not matched to a gene: 2. This chain's CDR3 is CASSIVGQAEAFF. The CDR3 DNA sequence: TGTGCCAGTAGTATAGTAGGACAGGCTGAAGCTTTCTTT.

The CDR3 nucleotides are TGTGCCACCAGCAGAGATTCAGCAAGTTATGGCTACACCTTC. This gives the protein CATSRDSASYGYTF. The chain carries TRBV15 and TRBJ1-2, with no clear D. The CDR3 has 14 residues. V was clipped by 0 bases and J by 5 bases, with 10 bases between them. From germline, CDR1 is LNHNV and CDR2 YYDKDF (reference sequence).

V and J are TRBV25-1 and TRBJ1-1, with D hard to call. This CDR3 contains 13 residues. The V gene lost 4 bases and the J gene lost 2 bases, with 8 bases spanning the gap. Germline V gives CDR1 MGHDK, CDR2 SYGVNS. CDR3 DNA sequence: TGTGCCAGCAGTGTGCACGTAAACACTGAAGCTTTCTTT. This gives the protein CASSVHVNTEAFF.

The rearrangement joins TRBV18 to TRBJ1-1; D unclear. Germline CDR1 reads KGHSH; CDR2 reads LQKENI. This CDR3 contains 14 residues. V lost 5 bases to trimming and J lost 0 bases, with 10 bases between them. The CDR3 loop is CASSGSNMNTEAFF. CDR3 nucleotides: TGTGCCAGCTCAGGGTCGAACATGAACACTGAAGCTTTCTTT.

This clone was seen just once. The chain couples TRBV18 to TRBJ1-2; D possibly corresponds to TRBD1 (5 bases). Between the trimmed V and J ends, which lost 3 bases and 2 bases, there was a span of 7 bases. The CDR3 has 13 amino acids. Per germline, CDR1 KGHSH and CDR2 LQKENI. The DNA of the CDR3 is TGTGCCAGCTCACCCGGGGGGAACTATGGCTACACCTTC. Translated, it gives CASSPGGNYGYTF.

This chain links TRBV14 with TRBJ1-3, with no clear D. The CDR3 is 14 residues long. The germline V and J ends were trimmed by 2 bases and 12 bases, with 17 bases remaining between them. Germline assignment: CDR1 SGHDN and CDR2 FVKESK. The DNA for the CDR3 is TGTGCCAGCAGCCAAATGAACCCCTCAATCGGCATATATTTT. Residues: CASSQMNPSIGIYF.

Regarding this clone: A read error may produce the germline difference seen at one junction end. The chain links TRBV7-9 to TRBJ2-7; tentatively, D is TRBD1 (6 bases). Germline-derived CDR1 and CDR2 are SEHNR and FQNEAQ (reference sequence). CDR3 length equals 17 residues. The CDR3 DNA sequence: TGTGCCAGCACCTTAGTAGGGGACAACAGGGTTACGTACGAGCAGTACTTC. Translated, it gives CASTLVGDNRVTYEQYF.

The chain has TRBV6-5 and TRBJ2-1; 7 positions match TRBD2. CDR3 size: 16 residues. V lost 3 bases to trimming and J lost 8 bases; unmatched junction nucleotides: 13. Germline V gives CDR1 MNHEY, CDR2 SVGAGI. CDR3 residues: CASSYLPGLLFDEQFF. CDR3 coding DNA: TGTGCCAGCAGTTATTTGCCGGGACTACTTTTCGATGAGCAGTTCTTC.

V and J are TRBV5-1 and TRBJ1-1; no reliable D call. This CDR3 region has 11 residues. CDR1 is SGHRS, CDR2 YFSETQ, per germline. V was pared by 7 bases and J by 0 bases, with 4 bases between. CDR3 amino acids: CASRLNTEAFF. CDR3 nucleotides: TGCGCCAGCCGACTGAACACTGAAGCTTTCTTT.

The gene calls are TRBV30 and TRBJ1-6; D gene uncertain. Germline V CDR1 and CDR2: GTSNPN, SVGIG (reference sequence). This CDR3 is built from 14 residues. Between the trimmed V and J ends, which lost 4 bases and 6 bases, there was a span of 13 bases. The CDR3 coding sequence is TGTGCCTGGACTGCTTACGGGCCTAATTCACCCCTCCACTTT. Protein sequence: CAWTAYGPNSPLHF. Drawing the rest from reference TRBV30 and TRBJ1-6, the complete variable domain is SQTIHQWPATLVQPVGSPLSLECTVEGTSNPNLYWYRQAAGRGLQLLFYSVGIGQISSEVPQNLSASRPQDRQFILSSKKLLLSDSGFYLCAWTAYGPNSPLHFGNGTRLTVT.

The rearrangement joins TRBV12-5 to TRBJ1-1; possibly TRBD1 for D (6 bases). V was cut by 0 bases and J by 8 bases, with 10 bases left in between. This CDR3 comprises 13 residues. The V gene's germline CDR1 is LGHNT and CDR2 FRNRAP. The CDR3 DNA reads TGTGCTAGTGGTTTGGTACCAGGGGCGGAAGCTTTCTTT. It translates to CASGLVPGAEAFF.

The chain combines TRBV20-1 with TRBJ1-1; weak D call: TRBD1 (5 bases). This CDR3 region has 11 residues. The V end lost 8 bases, the J end lost 2 bases, and 9 bases lay between the germline ends. Per germline, CDR1 DFQATT and CDR2 SNEGSKA (reference sequence). CDR3: CSSRDNTEAFF. The CDR3 DNA is TGCAGTTCCAGGGATAACACTGAAGCTTTCTTT.

V gene TRBV19 combines with J gene TRBJ2-3, with 12 bases lining up with TRBD2. The germline V gene has CDR1 LNHDA and CDR2 SQIVND (reference sequence). The CDR3 contains 20 residues. V lost 4 bases to trimming and J lost 4 bases; unmatched junction nucleotides: 18. CDR3 nucleotide sequence: TGTGCCAGTAGTACTCCGAGGGGCCGCTCGACTAGCGGGGGACCAGATACGCAGTATTTT. Protein sequence: CASSTPRGRSTSGGPDTQYF.

The J gene is TRBJ1-4, the V gene TRBV30; no reliable D call. This CDR3 spans 12 amino acids. Looked up from germline, CDR1 is GTSNPN and CDR2 is SVGIG (reference sequence). The V gene lost 0 bases and the J gene lost 5 bases, with 4 bases spanning the gap. This chain's CDR3 is CAWSVQNEKLFF. DNA of the CDR3: TGTGCCTGGAGTGTACAGAATGAAAAACTGTTTTTT.

The chain recombines TRBV5-5 with TRBJ1-5, with TRBD1 matching 9 bases. Per germline, CDR1 SGHKS and CDR2 YYEKEE (reference sequence). V gave up 4 bases and J gave up 6 bases; unmatched junction bases: 8. The CDR3 totals 15 residues. The CDR3 sequence: CASSVTGGRGQPQHF. As DNA, the CDR3 is TGTGCCAGCAGCGTTACAGGGGGCCGGGGTCAGCCCCAGCATTTT.

This clone was picked up one time. V usage is TRBV5-8 and J usage is TRBJ2-5; unclear D gene. Germline V gene data show CDR1 as SGHTS and CDR2 as YDEGEE. The CDR3 contains 14 residues. Trimming took off 4 bases at V and 4 bases at J, with 14 bases between the two ends. CDR3 protein: CASSRPNRRETQYF. Here the CDR3 DNA reads TGTGCCAGCAGCCGACCGAACCGTCGAGAGACCCAGTACTTC.

This chain connects TRBV5-4 to TRBJ1-2, with 8 positions matching TRBD1. Trimming removed 4 bases from V and 6 bases from J; junction bases left unmatched: 11. The CDR3 has 15 amino acids. The germline CDR1 and CDR2 sequences are SGHNT and YYREEE (reference sequence). CDR3 nucleotides: TGTGCCAGCAGCCGCCCCCAGGGGGCGGGGAATGGCTACACCTTC. It specifies CASSRPQGAGNGYTF.

The rearrangement joins TRBV7-2 to TRBJ2-1, with TRBD2 matching over 15 bases. The germline gives CDR1 SGHTA, CDR2 FQGNSA. The CDR3 consists of 17 residues. Trimming took 5 bases from V and 8 from J; bases not matched to a gene: 10. The CDR3 is CASSPGRTSGGEDEQFF. In DNA, the CDR3 is TGTGCCAGCAGCCCGGGCCGGACTAGCGGGGGGGAGGATGAGCAGTTCTTC.